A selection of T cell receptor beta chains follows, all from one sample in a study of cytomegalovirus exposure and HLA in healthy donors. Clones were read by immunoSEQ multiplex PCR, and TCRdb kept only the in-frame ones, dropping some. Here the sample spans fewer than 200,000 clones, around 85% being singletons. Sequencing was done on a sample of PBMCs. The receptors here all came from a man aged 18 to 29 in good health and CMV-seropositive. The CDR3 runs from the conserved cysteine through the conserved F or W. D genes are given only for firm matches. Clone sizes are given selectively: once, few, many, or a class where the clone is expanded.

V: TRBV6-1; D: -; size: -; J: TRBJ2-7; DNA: TGTGCCAGCAGTTGGGCCCCTAGCGCTACCTACGAGCAGTACTTC; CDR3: CASSWAPSATYEQYF
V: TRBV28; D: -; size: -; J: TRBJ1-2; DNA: TGTGCCAGCAGTTTAGATGGGCAGCCTAGGACTTCAGACACCTTC; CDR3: CASSLDGQPRTSDTF
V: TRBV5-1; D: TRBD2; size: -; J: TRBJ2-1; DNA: TGCGCCAGCAGCTTGACCGGGACTAGCGGGACCTACAATGAGCAGTTCTTC; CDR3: CASSLTGTSGTYNEQFF
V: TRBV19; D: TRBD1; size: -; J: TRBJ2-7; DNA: TGTGCCAGTAGCCCGGGACAGGGCCACGAGCAGTACTTC; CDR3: CASSPGQGHEQYF
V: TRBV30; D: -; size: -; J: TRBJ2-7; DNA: TGTGCCTGGAGTGTGGGAGGAGGGGCTACCTACGAGCAGTACTTC; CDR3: CAWSVGGGATYEQYF
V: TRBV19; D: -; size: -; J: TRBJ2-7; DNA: TGTGCCAGTAGTATAGATCATCTACGGGTCTACGAGCAGTACTTC; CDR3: CASSIDHLRVYEQYF
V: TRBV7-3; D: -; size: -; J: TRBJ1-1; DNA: TGTGCCAGCAGCCCCGGGGGGACAATTCAGGAAGCTTTCTTT; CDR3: CASSPGGTIQEAFF
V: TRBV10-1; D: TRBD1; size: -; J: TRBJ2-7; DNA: TGCGCCAGCAGTGAGTTTCCCCCGGGACAGGGTATGTACGAGCAGTACTTC; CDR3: CASSEFPPGQGMYEQYF
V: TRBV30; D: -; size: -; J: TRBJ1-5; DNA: TGTGCCTGGGACCCGGGGAGGCAGCCCCAGCATTTT; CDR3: CAWDPGRQPQHF
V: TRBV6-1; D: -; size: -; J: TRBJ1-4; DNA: TGTGCCAGCAGTGAAGAGCCCCTCAGGCATGAAAAACTGTTTTTT; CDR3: CASSEEPLRHEKLFF
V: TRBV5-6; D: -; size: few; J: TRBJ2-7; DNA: TGTGCCAGCAGCTTTGGGGGGAGCTCCTACGAGCAGTACTTC; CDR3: CASSFGGSSYEQYF
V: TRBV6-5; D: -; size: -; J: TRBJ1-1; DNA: TGTGCCAGCAGCCTCGGTAGCCTTGGAACCACTGAAGCTTTCTTT; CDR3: CASSLGSLGTTEAFF
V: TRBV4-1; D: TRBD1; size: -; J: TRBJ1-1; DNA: TGCGCCAGCAGCCAAGATAAGGGGACAGTAACACCCGGTGAAGCTTTCTTT; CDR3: CASSQDKGTVTPGEAFF
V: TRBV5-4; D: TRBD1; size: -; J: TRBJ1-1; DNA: TGTGCCAGCAGCCCAGGGACAGTTGAAACTGAAGCTTTCTTT; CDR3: CASSPGTVETEAFF
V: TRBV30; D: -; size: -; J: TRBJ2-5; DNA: TGTGCCTGGGCCGCGGGGCAAGAGACCCAGTACTTC; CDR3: CAWAAGQETQYF
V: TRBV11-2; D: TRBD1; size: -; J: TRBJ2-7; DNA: TGTGCCAGCAGCTGGTACCGGGACAGCTCCTACGAGCAGTACTTC; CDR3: CASSWYRDSSYEQYF
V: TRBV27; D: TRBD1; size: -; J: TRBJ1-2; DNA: TGTGCCAGCAGTTTACTCCCGGGACAGGGGGATGGCTACACCTTC; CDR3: CASSLLPGQGDGYTF
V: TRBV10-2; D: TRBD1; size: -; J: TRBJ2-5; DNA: TGCGCCAGCAGTGAGACAGGGGAATGGACCGAGACCCAGTACTTC; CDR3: CASSETGEWTETQYF
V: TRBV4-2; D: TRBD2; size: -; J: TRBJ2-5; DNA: TGTGCCAGCAGCCAAGGGACTAGCGGGAGTGGGGTCGGGGAGACCCAGTACTTC; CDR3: CASSQGTSGSGVGETQYF
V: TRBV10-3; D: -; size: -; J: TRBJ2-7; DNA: TGTGCCATCAGTAACGGGAACCCCGAGCAGTACTTC; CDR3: CAISNGNPEQYF
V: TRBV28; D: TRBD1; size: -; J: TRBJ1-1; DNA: TGTGCCAGCAGCCAGGGGGCTGGTGAAGCTTTCTTT; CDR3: CASSQGAGEAFF
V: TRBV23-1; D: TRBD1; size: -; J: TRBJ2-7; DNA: TGCGCCAGCAGTCAATCCCCGACAGGGGGTTCGCACTTC; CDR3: CASSQSPTGGSHF
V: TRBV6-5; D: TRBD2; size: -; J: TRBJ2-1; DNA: TGTGCCAGCAGTTACGCCTTGACTAGCGCCAATGAGCAGTTCTTC; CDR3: CASSYALTSANEQFF
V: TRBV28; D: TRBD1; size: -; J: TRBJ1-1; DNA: TGTGCCAGCAGTAGATACAGGGGATCCGGAGCTTTCTTT; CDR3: CASSRYRGSGAFF